Listed below are T cell receptor beta chains from one sample, sequenced in a study of control samples from healthy donors and cancer patients. Clones were read by immunoSEQ multiplex PCR, and TCRdb kept only the in-frame ones, dropping some. The sample records fewer than 120,000 clones, around 87% being singletons. The sample was PBMCs. Receptors were obtained from a woman aged 60-75 years with lung cancer. Each CDR3 is given with its conserved first and last residue. Each record gives: D gene, V gene, J gene, CDR3 length, clone size, CDR3 DNA, CDR3 protein. D genes are given only for firm matches. Clone size is shown for a subset of rows, as once, few, many or a class of expanded clone.

D gene: TRBD2
V gene: TRBV6-5
J gene: TRBJ2-7
CDR3 length: 12
clone size: -
CDR3 DNA: TGTGCCAGCGATCCTAGCGGGGGGCCGCTGTACTTC
CDR3 protein: CASDPSGGPLYF

D gene: -
V gene: TRBV4-3
J gene: TRBJ1-4
CDR3 length: 15
clone size: -
CDR3 DNA: TGCGCCAGCAGCCAAACAGAAGCAACTAATGAAAAACTGTTTTTT
CDR3 protein: CASSQTEATNEKLFF

D gene: TRBD2
V gene: TRBV4-2
J gene: TRBJ2-7
CDR3 length: 15
clone size: few
CDR3 DNA: TGTGCCAGCAGGAGGACTAGCGGGATTACCTACGAGCAGTACTTC
CDR3 protein: CASRRTSGITYEQYF

D gene: -
V gene: TRBV5-6
J gene: TRBJ1-6
CDR3 length: 14
clone size: -
CDR3 DNA: TGTGCCAGCAGCTTGGGGCAGATCAATTCACCCCTCCACTTT
CDR3 protein: CASSLGQINSPLHF

D gene: TRBD1
V gene: TRBV9
J gene: TRBJ2-3
CDR3 length: 16
clone size: -
CDR3 DNA: TGTGCCAGCAGCGCTCGGGGACAGGGGGCAACAGATACGCAGTATTTT
CDR3 protein: CASSARGQGATDTQYF

D gene: -
V gene: TRBV4-1
J gene: TRBJ2-2
CDR3 length: 15
clone size: -
CDR3 DNA: TGCGCCAGCAGCCTCGACACCACCGACACCGGGGAGCTGTTTTTT
CDR3 protein: CASSLDTTDTGELFF

D gene: -
V gene: TRBV15
J gene: TRBJ1-4
CDR3 length: 16
clone size: once
CDR3 DNA: TGTGCCACCAGCAGAGAAGGAACTACAACTAATGAAAAACTGTTTTTT
CDR3 protein: CATSREGTTTNEKLFF

D gene: -
V gene: TRBV29-1
J gene: TRBJ1-1
CDR3 length: 12
clone size: -
CDR3 DNA: TGCAGCGTTGAAGGGCAGGGCCCTGAAGCTTTCTTT
CDR3 protein: CSVEGQGPEAFF

D gene: -
V gene: TRBV6-2/TRBV6-3
J gene: TRBJ1-2
CDR3 length: 13
clone size: -
CDR3 DNA: TGTGCCAGCAGTTATTTCCGGGGGTATGGCTACACCTTC
CDR3 protein: CASSYFRGYGYTF

D gene: -
V gene: TRBV19
J gene: TRBJ1-2
CDR3 length: 13
clone size: -
CDR3 DNA: TGTGCCAGTAGTATAGGGGGACGCCTGGGCTACACCTTC
CDR3 protein: CASSIGGRLGYTF

D gene: TRBD1
V gene: TRBV3-1/TRBV3-2
J gene: TRBJ2-5
CDR3 length: 16
clone size: -
CDR3 DNA: TGTGCCAGCAGCCCCGGGACAGGGGGCCCCAGGGAGACCCAGTACTTC
CDR3 protein: CASSPGTGGPRETQYF

D gene: TRBD1
V gene: TRBV6-5
J gene: TRBJ1-1
CDR3 length: 14
clone size: -
CDR3 DNA: TGTGCCAGCAGTTCAGGGGGCACGAACACTGAAGCTTTCTTT
CDR3 protein: CASSSGGTNTEAFF

D gene: -
V gene: TRBV28
J gene: TRBJ1-4
CDR3 length: 13
clone size: once
CDR3 DNA: TGTGCCAGCGGTCCAGCAACTAATGAAAAACTGTTTTTT
CDR3 protein: CASGPATNEKLFF

D gene: -
V gene: TRBV9
J gene: TRBJ2-7
CDR3 length: 15
clone size: -
CDR3 DNA: TGTGCCAGCAGCGTAGGCCCAGCGAGCTCCTACGAGCAGTACTTC
CDR3 protein: CASSVGPASSYEQYF

D gene: -
V gene: TRBV13
J gene: TRBJ2-1
CDR3 length: 15
clone size: -
CDR3 DNA: TGTGCCAGCAGCTTCGGGGAAAGCTCCTACAATGAGCAGTTCTTC
CDR3 protein: CASSFGESSYNEQFF

D gene: TRBD2
V gene: TRBV3-1/TRBV3-2
J gene: TRBJ2-1
CDR3 length: 18
clone size: -
CDR3 DNA: TGTGCCAGCAGCCAAGCCATAGCGGGGGGAAGCTCCTACAATGAGCAGTTCTTC
CDR3 protein: CASSQAIAGGSSYNEQFF

D gene: -
V gene: TRBV3-1/TRBV3-2
J gene: TRBJ1-1
CDR3 length: 15
clone size: -
CDR3 DNA: TGTGCCAGCAGCCAAGTTCTTGGGGGGAACACTGAAGCTTTCTTT
CDR3 protein: CASSQVLGGNTEAFF

D gene: -
V gene: TRBV29-1
J gene: TRBJ2-3
CDR3 length: 12
clone size: -
CDR3 DNA: TGCAGCGTTGAATGGGGGCCAGATACGCAGTATTTT
CDR3 protein: CSVEWGPDTQYF

D gene: -
V gene: TRBV6-2/TRBV6-3
J gene: TRBJ1-2
CDR3 length: 13
clone size: -
CDR3 DNA: TGTGCCAGCAGTTATGGGACTAACTATGGCTACACCTTC
CDR3 protein: CASSYGTNYGYTF

D gene: TRBD2
V gene: TRBV10-3
J gene: TRBJ2-1
CDR3 length: 18
clone size: once
CDR3 DNA: TGTGCCACGCGTGACACGGGACTAGCGGGAGCCTCCTACAATGAGCAGTTCTTC
CDR3 protein: CATRDTGLAGASYNEQFF

D gene: -
V gene: TRBV12-3/TRBV12-4
J gene: TRBJ1-2
CDR3 length: 12
clone size: few
CDR3 DNA: TGTGCCAGCAGCCCCCTTAGGGAGCCCTACACCTTC
CDR3 protein: CASSPLREPYTF

D gene: -
V gene: TRBV19
J gene: TRBJ1-4
CDR3 length: 15
clone size: once
CDR3 DNA: TGTGCCAGCATGAACTCAGGGGCAACTAATGAAAAACTGTTTTTT
CDR3 protein: CASMNSGATNEKLFF

D gene: -
V gene: TRBV27
J gene: TRBJ1-5
CDR3 length: 17
clone size: few
CDR3 DNA: TGTGCCAGCAGTTTAACTATGGGCGGCGATAGCAATCAGCCCCAGCATTTT
CDR3 protein: CASSLTMGGDSNQPQHF

D gene: TRBD1
V gene: TRBV5-5
J gene: TRBJ1-5
CDR3 length: 15
clone size: -
CDR3 DNA: TGTGCCAGCAGCTTGGACAGGGGTGGCAATCAGCCCCAGCATTTT
CDR3 protein: CASSLDRGGNQPQHF

D gene: -
V gene: TRBV5-1
J gene: TRBJ1-2
CDR3 length: 15
clone size: -
CDR3 DNA: TGCGCCAGCAGCCGGGGACAAGGGGAATTCTATGGCTACACCTTC
CDR3 protein: CASSRGQGEFYGYTF

D gene: -
V gene: TRBV7-2
J gene: TRBJ2-1
CDR3 length: 15
clone size: -
CDR3 DNA: TGTGCCAGCAGCCACGGACTTCTAAGCTACAATGAGCAGTTCTTC
CDR3 protein: CASSHGLLSYNEQFF

D gene: -
V gene: TRBV4-1
J gene: TRBJ2-7
CDR3 length: 15
clone size: -
CDR3 DNA: TGCGCCAGCAGCCAAGGTAGCCAGCCTTCCTACGAGCAGTACTTC
CDR3 protein: CASSQGSQPSYEQYF

D gene: TRBD1
V gene: TRBV19
J gene: TRBJ2-1
CDR3 length: 15
clone size: -
CDR3 DNA: TGTGCCAGTAGTATAGAGACGACAGGGCGCAATGAGCAGTTCTTC
CDR3 protein: CASSIETTGRNEQFF

D gene: -
V gene: TRBV27
J gene: TRBJ1-1
CDR3 length: 14
clone size: -
CDR3 DNA: TGTGCCAGCAGTTTACGCGAGAGGGACACTGAAGCTTTCTTT
CDR3 protein: CASSLRERDTEAFF

D gene: -
V gene: TRBV30
J gene: TRBJ1-5
CDR3 length: 15
clone size: -
CDR3 DNA: TGTGCCTGGAGTGTAGGGGGGTCGGACAATCAGCCCCAGCATTTT
CDR3 protein: CAWSVGGSDNQPQHF

D gene: TRBD2
V gene: TRBV7-9
J gene: TRBJ2-7
CDR3 length: 16
clone size: -
CDR3 DNA: TGTGCCAGCAGCTCCCGCGGACTAGCCTTAACCTACGAGCAGTACTTC
CDR3 protein: CASSSRGLALTYEQYF

D gene: TRBD2
V gene: TRBV29-1
J gene: TRBJ2-1
CDR3 length: 14
clone size: -
CDR3 DNA: TGCAGCGTTGACGGCGGGAGCTCCTACAATGAGCAGTTCTTC
CDR3 protein: CSVDGGSSYNEQFF

D gene: -
V gene: TRBV18
J gene: TRBJ2-7
CDR3 length: 13
clone size: -
CDR3 DNA: TGTGCCAGCTCCCAAGGACAAGACTACGAGCAGTACTTC
CDR3 protein: CASSQGQDYEQYF

D gene: -
V gene: TRBV7-3
J gene: TRBJ2-2
CDR3 length: 14
clone size: once
CDR3 DNA: TGTGCCAGCAGCCCGAAAGGGAACACCGGGGAGCTGTTTTTT
CDR3 protein: CASSPKGNTGELFF

D gene: -
V gene: TRBV5-1
J gene: TRBJ1-4
CDR3 length: 15
clone size: -
CDR3 DNA: TGCGCCAGCAGCCCCGGCGTCGGAGGTAATGAAAAACTGTTTTTT
CDR3 protein: CASSPGVGGNEKLFF

D gene: -
V gene: TRBV3-1/TRBV3-2
J gene: TRBJ1-5
CDR3 length: 15
clone size: -
CDR3 DNA: TGTGCCAGTAGCCAAGGTTGGGGAGGGGATCAGCCCCAGCATTTT
CDR3 protein: CASSQGWGGDQPQHF

D gene: -
V gene: TRBV5-1
J gene: TRBJ1-1
CDR3 length: 14
clone size: -
CDR3 DNA: TGCGCCAGCAGCTTTGCCCTTATGGACACTGAAGCTTTCTTT
CDR3 protein: CASSFALMDTEAFF

D gene: -
V gene: TRBV5-4
J gene: TRBJ2-2
CDR3 length: 14
clone size: -
CDR3 DNA: TGTGCCAGCGCCTTGGGGACTTCTACCGGGGAGCTGTTTTTT
CDR3 protein: CASALGTSTGELFF

D gene: TRBD1
V gene: TRBV20-1
J gene: TRBJ1-5
CDR3 length: 15
clone size: -
CDR3 DNA: TGCAGTGCTAGTAGTGCCAGGGGGCTTGGTCAGCCCCAGCATTTT
CDR3 protein: CSASSARGLGQPQHF